The entry below gives a single TCR beta chain sequence along with its context. J gave up 5 bases and V 7 bases, and 6 bases lay outside the gene matches. From germline, CDR1 is LNHDA and CDR2 SQIVND (reference sequence). This CDR3 has 13 amino acids. The sample originates from a study of blood T cell repertoires in COVID-19. Study summary: PBMCs, B-cell-depleted T cells, or T cells provided the cDNA or gDNA that made up the material.

Using immunoSEQ multiplex PCR, the repertoire was profiled, and TCRdb retains in-frame clones only, with some absent. This table holds around 140,000 clones, around 85% found once. The V call is TRBV19, the J call TRBJ1-1; 8 bases map to TRBD1. The specimen sequenced was peripheral blood. The receptor's source is a woman older than 75 with acute or convalescent COVID-19. In DNA, the CDR3 is TGTGCCAGTACCGGACAGGGTAGGACTGAAGCTTTCTTT. This gives the protein CASTGQGRTEAFF. The complete variable domain, with remaining parts taken from reference TRBV19 and TRBJ1-1, reads DGGITQSPKYLFRKEGQNVTLSCEQNLNHDAMYWYRQDPGQGLRLIYYSQIVNDFQKGDIAEGYSVSREKKESFPLTVTSAQKNPTAFYLCASTGQGRTEAFFGQGTRLTVV.